This T cell receptor beta chain was found in a study of CD8 T cells in Susac syndrome. A word on this clonotype: Its antigen is unidentified.

Germline V gene lookup returns CDR1 MDHEN and CDR2 SYDVKM. V was pared by 6 bases and J by 4 bases, with 15 bases between. The CDR3 totals 15 residues. RNA in amounts of roughly 0.5 to 1 ug was reverse transcribed with random hexamers. TCRdb called the immunoSEQ multiplex PCR reads again in MiXCR, with one record for every CDR3 protein. The data contain fewer than 250,000 distinct CDR3 sequences, 93% of them singletons. Study conclusions and caveats: By the study's own acknowledgment, its TCR sequencing and HLA analysis included relatively few individuals.

This clonotype was sampled from a human donor in good health. The chain recombines TRBV28 with TRBJ1-4; D is unresolved. Sequencing input: CD4+ T cells from PBMCs. The CDR3 spells CASSPPGWNNEKLFF. In DNA form, the CDR3 reads TGTGCCAGCAGCCCTCCGGGGTGGAATAATGAAAAACTGTTTTTT.